Given below is one T cell receptor (beta chain) in context. These data originate in a study of blood T cell repertoires in COVID-19. Method: immunoSEQ multiplex PCR; TCRdb's copy keeps in-frame clones and lacks some. This sample yields about 210,000 clones, of which approximately 80% are seen a single time; 9.7% belongs to the top ten. Germline V gene sequence: CDR1 WNHNN, CDR2 SYGVQD (reference sequence). V lost 7 bases to trimming and J lost 1 base; unmatched junction nucleotides: 14. This CDR3 contains 17 residues. This chain links TRBV10-1 with TRBJ1-1; TRBD1 matches 8 bases. The material sequenced was peripheral blood. This receptor was taken from a man aged 50-60 years with active or convalescent COVID-19. CDR3 bases: TGCGCCAGCACCTCTCGACAGGGGATGGATACGAACACTGAAGCTTTCTTT. Its protein product is CASTSRQGMDTNTEAFF.